This is a list of T cell receptor beta chains from one sample in a study of blood T cell repertoires in COVID-19. Profiling relied on immunoSEQ multiplex PCR, and the TCRdb table lists in-frame clones only, not all of them. This repertoire shows almost 500,000 clones, approximately 91% found once; its top ten account for 7% to 10%. Sequencing was performed on PBMCs or T cells enriched from blood (not recorded which). These receptors were obtained from a woman in her fifties or sixties who had recovered from COVID-19. Each CDR3 is given with its conserved first and last residue. The D gene is left open where the match is weak. The listing skips clone size in some rows; elsewhere it reads once, few, many or a size class.

abundance	j_gene	v_gene	d_gene	CDR3nt	CDR3aa
NA	TRBJ2-5	TRBV29-1	NA	TGCAGCGTTGATGGGCAGGGTCGCGAGACCCAGTACTTC	CSVDGQGRETQYF
NA	TRBJ1-6	TRBV11-2	TRBD1	TGTGCCAGCAGCTTACCCGACCTGGGACAGGCGAATTCACCCCTCCACTTT	CASSLPDLGQANSPLHF
NA	TRBJ2-5	TRBV7-6	NA	TGTGCCAGCAGCTTAGGTGCAGGGCGCCAGCTTCAAGAGACCCAGTACTTC	CASSLGAGRQLQETQYF
NA	TRBJ2-5	TRBV6-5	NA	TGTGCCAGCAGTTACCCCAACCAAGAGACCCAGTACTTC	CASSYPNQETQYF
NA	TRBJ1-2	TRBV6-5	NA	TGTGCCGCGGGGGTCCGGGGCTACACCTTC	CAAGVRGYTF
NA	TRBJ1-1	TRBV7-9	NA	TGTGCCAGCAGCCTTGTCGGGAACACTGAAGCTTTCTTT	CASSLVGNTEAFF
NA	TRBJ2-7	TRBV9	TRBD2	TGTGCCAGCAGCGCCGGGACTAGCGGGGGTAGCTACGAGCAGTACTTC	CASSAGTSGGSYEQYF
NA	TRBJ1-1	TRBV6-5	TRBD1	TGTGCCAGCAGTTACAGAGGACAGGCCAGAGGGGCTTTCTTT	CASSYRGQARGAFF
NA	TRBJ1-5	TRBV30	TRBD1	TGTGCCTGGAGTGTAGGGACAGGGAATCAGCCCCAGCATTTT	CAWSVGTGNQPQHF
NA	TRBJ1-3	TRBV5-4	TRBD1	TGTGCCAGCAGCAGGCGACAGGGGACCTCTGGAAACACCATATATTTT	CASSRRQGTSGNTIYF
NA	TRBJ1-3	TRBV5-4	NA	TGTGCCAGCAGCTTTAATTCTGGAAACACCATATATTTT	CASSFNSGNTIYF
NA	TRBJ2-7	TRBV20-1	NA	TGCAGTGCTCTTACAGGGAGCGAGCAGTACTTC	CSALTGSEQYF
NA	TRBJ2-1	TRBV27	NA	TGTGCCAGCAGGGGCATCCATGAGCAGTTCTTC	CASRGIHEQFF
NA	TRBJ2-3	TRBV2	NA	TGTGCCAGCACTTACGGGGGTACGCAGTATTTT	CASTYGGTQYF
NA	TRBJ2-1	TRBV5-1	TRBD1	TGCGCCAGCAGCTTGGATGGACAGGGGCCCTACAATGAGCAGTTCTTC	CASSLDGQGPYNEQFF
NA	TRBJ1-5	TRBV4-1	TRBD1	TGCGCCAGCAGCCAGATCGAGGACAGGGTTGGCAATCAGCCCCAGCATTTT	CASSQIEDRVGNQPQHF
NA	TRBJ1-1	TRBV6-5	NA	TGTGCCAGCAGTTACGTGGGAGGTGGGATGAACACTGAAGCTTTCTTT	CASSYVGGGMNTEAFF
NA	TRBJ2-1	TRBV4-1	NA	TGCGCCAGCAGCCAAGATAGAGGCTATGAGCAGTTCTTC	CASSQDRGYEQFF
few	TRBJ1-2	TRBV6-1	NA	TGTGCCAGCAGTGAAGGGGGCGACGGGGGCTATGGCTACACCTTC	CASSEGGDGGYGYTF
few	TRBJ1-2	TRBV5-1	TRBD1	TGCGCCAGCAGCGACCGGACAGGGGGTTACTATGGCTACACCTTC	CASSDRTGGYYGYTF
NA	TRBJ2-2	TRBV3-1/TRBV3-2	NA	TGTGCCAGCAGCCAAGCAGGCAGACCTGACACCGGGGAGCTGTTTTTT	CASSQAGRPDTGELFF
NA	TRBJ1-4	TRBV3-1/TRBV3-2	NA	TGTGCCAGCAGCCAGGCAGGGATTAATGAAAAACTGTTTTTT	CASSQAGINEKLFF
NA	TRBJ1-2	TRBV18	TRBD1	TGTGCCAGCTCACCATCGGACAGGGGATTACATGGCTACACCTTC	CASSPSDRGLHGYTF
NA	TRBJ1-3	TRBV2	TRBD1	TGTGCCAGCAGGCGGGGACAGCGGGAGAACACCATATATTTT	CASRRGQRENTIYF
NA	TRBJ1-4	TRBV2	NA	TGTGCCATCGGAGTCGGGGTGCATGATGAAAAACTGTTTTTT	CAIGVGVHDEKLFF
NA	TRBJ1-1	TRBV3-1/TRBV3-2	TRBD1	TGTGCCAGCAGCCAAGACTCGACAGGGGGATATGGCACTGAAGCTTTCTTT	CASSQDSTGGYGTEAFF
NA	TRBJ2-5	TRBV5-1	TRBD1	TGCGCCAGCAGCTTAGGGACAGGGAGGGAGACCCAGTACTTC	CASSLGTGRETQYF
NA	TRBJ1-6	TRBV3-1/TRBV3-2	NA	TGTGCCAGCAGCCCCCAGGGGACCTCCTATAATTCACCCCTCCACTTT	CASSPQGTSYNSPLHF
NA	TRBJ1-2	TRBV6-5	NA	TGTGCCAGCAGATCGGACACCGTGAACTATGGCTACACCTTC	CASRSDTVNYGYTF
NA	TRBJ2-7	TRBV4-1	TRBD1	TGCGCCAGCAGCCAAGATGTAACCGGAGGGACAGGGTATTCCTACGAGCAGTACTTC	CASSQDVTGGTGYSYEQYF
NA	TRBJ1-1	TRBV2	NA	TGTGCCAGCAGTGTCTGGGCGGGCACTGAAGCTTTCTTT	CASSVWAGTEAFF
NA	TRBJ2-3	TRBV5-1	TRBD1	TGCGCCAGCAGCTTAGGGACAGGGGGATCCACAGATACGCAGTATTTT	CASSLGTGGSTDTQYF
NA	TRBJ2-2	TRBV7-2	TRBD1	TGTGCCAGCAACCTCAGGGGGCAAAGACCGAACACCGGGGAGCTGTTTTTT	CASNLRGQRPNTGELFF
NA	TRBJ2-7	TRBV7-9	TRBD1	TGTGCCAGCAGACAGACAGGGAACACCTACGAGCAGTACTTC	CASRQTGNTYEQYF
once	TRBJ1-2	TRBV4-1	TRBD1	TGCGCCAGCAGCCAAACAGGGGGATATGGCTACACCTTC	CASSQTGGYGYTF
NA	TRBJ1-2	TRBV19	NA	TGTGCCAGTAGTTTTCAGGGGCCCTATGGCTACACCTTC	CASSFQGPYGYTF
NA	TRBJ2-1	TRBV4-1	NA	TGCGCCAGCAGCCAAGATTACAGGGTGAGCTCCTACAATGAGCAGTTCTTC	CASSQDYRVSSYNEQFF
NA	TRBJ2-1	TRBV9	TRBD1	TGTGCCAGCAGCCCCCGGGCAGGGGGCGAGAGGAATGAGCAGTTCTTC	CASSPRAGGERNEQFF